This T cell receptor beta chain was captured in a study of blood T cell repertoires in COVID-19. About the study: The analysed material was cDNA or gDNA that came from T cells, B-cell-depleted T cells, or PBMCs.

CDR1 and CDR2 (germline): SGDLS, YYNGEE. V dropped 4 bases and J dropped 1; count of bases not matched to a gene: 5. The CDR3 is 18 amino acids. The authors' processing: Reference gene primer amplification yielded estimated nucleated cell counts. TCRdb's copy holds only in-frame clones and misses some; the assay was immunoSEQ multiplex PCR. V and J calls and clone size follow that table, whereas D and trimming were derived from the DNA. The table lists over 200,000 clones, roughly 84% of them singletons. The clonotype was recovered from a man in his forties or fifties with active or convalescent COVID-19. Sequenced: peripheral blood. J is TRBJ2-2 and V is TRBV9; 15 bases are shared with TRBD2. This chain's CDR3 is CASSPGLAGGKNTGELFF. The CDR3 DNA reads TGTGCCAGCAGCCCGGGACTAGCGGGGGGCAAGAACACCGGGGAGCTGTTTTTT.